A selection of T cell receptor beta chains follows, all from one sample in a study of CD8+CD57+ T cells in acquired aplastic anemia. TCRdb redid the calling of the reads with MiXCR, one entry per CDR3 protein. The sample shows some 190,000 distinct CDR3 sequences, approximately 52% of them seen only once. Material for sequencing was sorted CD4+, CD8+, or CD8+CD57+ T cells (not recorded which) from PBMCs. Source of these receptors: a human donor in good health, serving as a control. The CDR3 runs from the conserved cysteine through the conserved F or W. D genes are given only for firm matches. For some rows the clone size is stated as once, few or many, or as a class when expanded; others skip it.

J | V | size | D | DNA | CDR3
TRBJ1-6 | TRBV12-3/TRBV12-4 | many | TRBD1 | TGTGCCAGCAGCCGCTCGACAGGGGTGGCTAATTCACCCCTCCACTTT | CASSRSTGVANSPLHF
TRBJ2-7 | TRBV2 | once | TRBD1 | TGTGCCAGCAGTGCCGGGCGGGACAGGCCCTACGAGCAGTACTTC | CASSAGRDRPYEQYF
TRBJ1-2 | TRBV7-6 | NA | NA | TGTGCCAGCAGCTTAGGGAGCGGGGATGGCTACACCTTC | CASSLGSGDGYTF
TRBJ1-5 | TRBV19 | NA | NA | TGTGCCAGTAGTACTTCTACAGGGAAGGGTAGATACCAGCCCCAGCATTTT | CASSTSTGKGRYQPQHF
TRBJ2-7 | TRBV7-9 | NA | TRBD1 | TGTGCCAGCAGCTTACCAGACAGGGGGCTTCCCTACGAGCAGCACTTC | CASSLPDRGLPYEQHF
TRBJ1-1 | TRBV20-1 | NA | NA | TGCAGTGCTAGAGTCCGGCCGGTCGGGGAGGCCTACACTGAAGCTTTCTTT | CSARVRPVGEAYTEAFF
TRBJ2-1 | TRBV6-2/TRBV6-3 | few | TRBD2 | TGTGCCAGCAGTCGGACTAGCGGGTACAATGAGCAGTTCTTC | CASSRTSGYNEQFF
TRBJ1-6 | TRBV11-2 | NA | TRBD1 | TGTGCCAGCAGCCTCAACGGACAGGGGACCAATTCACCCCTCCACTTT | CASSLNGQGTNSPLHF
TRBJ1-2 | TRBV24-1 | few | NA | TGCGCCACCAGTGATTCATGTGGCTACACCTTC | CATSDSCGYTF
TRBJ1-1 | TRBV7-9 | many | NA | TGTGCCAGCAGCCCTTTTTTGACAGGGAACACTGAAGCTTTCTTT | CASSPFLTGNTEAFF
TRBJ2-5 | TRBV10-3 | NA | NA | TGTGCCATCAGTACAGGGTTCCAAGAGACCCAGTACTTC | CAISTGFQETQYF
TRBJ1-1 | TRBV7-8 | many | NA | TGTGCCAGCAGCCATCCCAACACTGAAGCTTTCTTT | CASSHPNTEAFF
TRBJ2-7 | TRBV3-1 | NA | TRBD1 | TGTGCCAGCAGTAGGGGGCTGGACTCCTACGAGCAGTACTTC | CASSRGLDSYEQYF
TRBJ2-5 | TRBV12-3/TRBV12-4 | once | NA | TGTGCCAGCAGCAACAGGGGGGGGACCCAGTACTTC | CASSNRGGTQYF
TRBJ2-7 | TRBV28 | NA | NA | TGTGCCAGCAGTTTATTACTCCGGGATCATGGGGGGCAGTACTTC | CASSLLLRDHGGQYF
TRBJ2-7 | TRBV7-6 | few | TRBD2 | TGTGCCAGCAGCATTGGGACTAGCGGTGCCTACGAGCAGTACTTC | CASSIGTSGAYEQYF
TRBJ1-4 | TRBV12-3/TRBV12-4 | once | NA | TGTGCCAGCAGTTACGAGGCTCGGGAAAAACTGTTTTTT | CASSYEAREKLFF
TRBJ1-2 | TRBV10-2 | NA | NA | TGCGCCAGCAGTGCAGGGGCCGGGACATCACGCTACACCTTC | CASSAGAGTSRYTF
TRBJ2-3 | TRBV10-2 | NA | NA | TGCGCCAGCAGTGGGGCTAGCGGCACAGATACGCAGTATTTT | CASSGASGTDTQYF
TRBJ2-3 | TRBV5-6 | NA | NA | TGTGCCAGCAGCTTGGGGCCGCCGGGGGATACGCAGTATTTT | CASSLGPPGDTQYF
TRBJ1-2 | TRBV3-1 | many | NA | TGTGCCAGCAGCCAAGTCCACGCCGGGAGCTATGGCTACACCTTC | CASSQVHAGSYGYTF
TRBJ2-5 | TRBV11-3 | NA | NA | TGTGCCAGCAGCCTAGTTACACAGGGAACCCAGTACTTC | CASSLVTQGTQYF
TRBJ2-7 | TRBV7-9 | NA | NA | TGTGCCAGCAGCTTAGCGCCCAGGCCTCCCTACGAGCAGTACTTC | CASSLAPRPPYEQYF
TRBJ2-3 | TRBV7-2 | NA | TRBD1 | TGTGCCAGCAGACAGGGGCCGCAGTATTTT | CASRQGPQYF
TRBJ1-3 | TRBV7-9 | NA | NA | TGTGCCAGCAGCTTATTTTTAGGTGGAAACACCATATATTTT | CASSLFLGGNTIYF
TRBJ2-2 | TRBV15 | NA | NA | TGTGCCACCAGCAGAGGGAGCGGGTCGTACACCGGGGAGCTGTTTTTT | CATSRGSGSYTGELFF
TRBJ2-7 | TRBV2 | NA | NA | TGTGCCAGCAGTGAAGAGGGCCGAGGGGCATACTTC | CASSEEGRGAYF
TRBJ2-7 | TRBV29-1 | few | TRBD1 | TGCAGCGCTATCGCGACAGGGGGCAATGCCGGCGAGCAGTACTTC | CSAIATGGNAGEQYF
TRBJ1-5 | TRBV27 | NA | NA | TGTGCCAGCAGTTTCCAGGGAAGCAATCAGCCCCAGCATTTT | CASSFQGSNQPQHF
TRBJ2-7 | TRBV18 | few | NA | TGTGCCAGCTCACCACCCAGCACAGGGGGGGCCTACGAGCAGTACTTC | CASSPPSTGGAYEQYF
TRBJ2-7 | TRBV9 | NA | TRBD1 | TGTGCCAGCAGCGTAGACAGGGGGCACTACGAGCAGTACTTC | CASSVDRGHYEQYF
TRBJ1-2 | TRBV2 | NA | NA | TGTGCCAGCAGTGGCCAGGGAAGACTCTATGGCTACACCTTC | CASSGQGRLYGYTF
TRBJ2-7 | TRBV24-1 | NA | TRBD2 | TGTGCCACCAGTGACCGGACTAGCGGTAATCTCTTTAGCTGCGAGCAGTACTTC | CATSDRTSGNLFSCEQYF
TRBJ2-7 | TRBV10-3 | NA | TRBD1 | TGTGCCATCAGACAGGGGAACGAGCAGTACTTC | CAIRQGNEQYF
TRBJ2-3 | TRBV11-2 | many | TRBD1 | TGTGCCAGCAGCTTACCGGACAGGGATATAGCCTTT | CASSLPDRDIAF
TRBJ2-7 | TRBV6-5 | NA | NA | TGTGCCAGCAGTTACAGTGCTATAGGGACGGGTGAGCAGTACTTC | CASSYSAIGTGEQYF
TRBJ2-3 | TRBV3-1 | NA | TRBD1 | TGTGCCAGCAGTCGGACAGGGAGCTCCACAGATACGCAGTATTTT | CASSRTGSSTDTQYF
TRBJ2-3 | TRBV6-5 | many | NA | TGTGCCAGCAGTTCGGATGCTTACGGCCAGCTCAATCCGCAGTATTTT | CASSSDAYGQLNPQYF
TRBJ2-5 | TRBV19 | once | NA | TGTGCCAGTAGTATAGGTCGGGACGGAGAGACCCAGTACTTC | CASSIGRDGETQYF
TRBJ1-5 | TRBV7-2 | many | NA | TGTGCCAGCAGCCGCATCAAAAATCAGCCCCAGCATTTT | CASSRIKNQPQHF
TRBJ2-7 | TRBV6-5 | NA | TRBD2 | TGTGCCAGTAAACCTCGGGGGGAAGCCTACGAGCAGTACTTC | CASKPRGEAYEQYF
TRBJ1-2 | TRBV20-1 | NA | TRBD1 | TGCAGTGCTAGAGAGGGGACAGGGGGCTACACCTTC | CSAREGTGGYTF
TRBJ2-7 | TRBV20-1 | few | NA | TGCAGTGCGCAAGTGGGGGATTTGTTCAGGAGCGAGCAGTACTTC | CSAQVGDLFRSEQYF
TRBJ1-6 | TRBV20-1 | NA | NA | TGCAGTGCTAGATGGCGAGATTCACCCCTCCACTTT | CSARWRDSPLHF
TRBJ1-1 | TRBV7-9 | many | NA | TGTGCCAGCAGCTTAGGGGACATGGCCGAAGCTTTCTTT | CASSLGDMAEAFF
TRBJ1-5 | TRBV20-1 | many | TRBD1 | TGCAGTGCTAGAACCGGGACAGGGAGATTCCATAGCAATCAGCCCCAGCATTTT | CSARTGTGRFHSNQPQHF